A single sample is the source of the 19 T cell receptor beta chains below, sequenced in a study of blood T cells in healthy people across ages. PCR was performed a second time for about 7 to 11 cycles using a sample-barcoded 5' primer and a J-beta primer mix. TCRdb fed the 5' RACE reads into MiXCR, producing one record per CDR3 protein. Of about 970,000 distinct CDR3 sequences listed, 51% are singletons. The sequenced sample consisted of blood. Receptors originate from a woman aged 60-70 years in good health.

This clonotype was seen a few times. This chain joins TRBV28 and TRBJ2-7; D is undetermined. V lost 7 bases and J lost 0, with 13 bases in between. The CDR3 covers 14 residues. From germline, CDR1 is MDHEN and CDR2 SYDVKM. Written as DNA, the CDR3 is TGTGCCAGCAACCAAATCGGAAGCTCCTACGAGCAGTACTTC. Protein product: CASNQIGSSYEQYF. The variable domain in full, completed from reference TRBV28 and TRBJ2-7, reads DVKVTQSSRYLVKRTGEKVFLECVQDMDHENMFWYRQDPGLGLRLIYFSYDVKMKEKGDIPEGYSVSREKKERFSLILESASTNQTSMYLCASNQIGSSYEQYFGPGTRLTVT.

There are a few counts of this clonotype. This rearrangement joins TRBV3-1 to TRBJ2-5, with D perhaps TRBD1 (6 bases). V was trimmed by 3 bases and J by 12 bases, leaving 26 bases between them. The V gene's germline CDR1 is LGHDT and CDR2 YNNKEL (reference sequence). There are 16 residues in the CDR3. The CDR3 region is CASSHAGTPAQSVKYF. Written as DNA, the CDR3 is TGTGCCAGCAGCCACGCCGGGACACCTGCTCAGTCAGTTAAGTACTTC.

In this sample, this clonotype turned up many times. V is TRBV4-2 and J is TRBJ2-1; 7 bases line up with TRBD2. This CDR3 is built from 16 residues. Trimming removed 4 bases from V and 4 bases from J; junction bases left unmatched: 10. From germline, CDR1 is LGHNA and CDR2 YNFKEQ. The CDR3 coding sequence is TGTGCCAGCAGCCCAGAGGCGCTAGCGGAATACAATGAGCAGTTCTTC. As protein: CASSPEALAEYNEQFF.

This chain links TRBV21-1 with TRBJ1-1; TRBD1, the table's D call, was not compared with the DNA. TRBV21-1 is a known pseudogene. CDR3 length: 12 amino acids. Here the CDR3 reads CGRGRMNTEAFF. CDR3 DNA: TGTGGGCGGGGGAGAATGAACACTGAAGCTTTCTTT.

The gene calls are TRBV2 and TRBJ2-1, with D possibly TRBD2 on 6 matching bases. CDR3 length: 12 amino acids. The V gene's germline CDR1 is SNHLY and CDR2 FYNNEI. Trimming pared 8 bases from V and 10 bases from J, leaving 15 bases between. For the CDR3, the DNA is TGTGCCAGCCTAAAGGAGGAGGGGGAGCAGTTCTTC. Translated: CASLKEEGEQFF.

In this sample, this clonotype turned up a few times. CDR3 nucleotides: TGCGCCAGCAGCCGACGGCTACAAAGCGACGAGCAGTACTTC. Translating it yields CASSRRLQSDEQYF. V and J are TRBV5-1 and TRBJ2-5; D remains ambiguous. The J call may not be correct, given that the DNA end is closer to TRBJ2-7. The length of the CDR3 is 14 residues. From germline, CDR1 is SGHRS and CDR2 YFSETQ.

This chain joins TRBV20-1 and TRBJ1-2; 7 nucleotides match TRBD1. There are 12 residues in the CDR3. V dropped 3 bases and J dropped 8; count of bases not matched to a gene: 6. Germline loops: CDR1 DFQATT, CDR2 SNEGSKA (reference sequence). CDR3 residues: CSARAQGGGYTF. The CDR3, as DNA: TGCAGTGCTAGGGCCCAGGGGGGCGGCTACACCTTC.

The CDR3 DNA reads TGTGCCAGCCAATTTCCTGAAGCTTTCTTT. This gives the protein CASQFPEAFF. The rearrangement links TRBV28 to TRBJ1-1, with D unresolved. Germline V gene sequence: CDR1 MDHEN, CDR2 SYDVKM. The V end lost 8 bases, the J end lost 6 bases, and 7 bases lay between the germline ends. CDR3 length: 10 amino acids.

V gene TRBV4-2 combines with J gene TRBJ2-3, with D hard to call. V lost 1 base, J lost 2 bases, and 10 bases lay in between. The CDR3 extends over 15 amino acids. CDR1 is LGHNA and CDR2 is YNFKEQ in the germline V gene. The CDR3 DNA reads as TGTGCCAGCAGCCAAGGTGGGATACCCACAGATACGCAGTATTTT. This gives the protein CASSQGGIPTDTQYF.

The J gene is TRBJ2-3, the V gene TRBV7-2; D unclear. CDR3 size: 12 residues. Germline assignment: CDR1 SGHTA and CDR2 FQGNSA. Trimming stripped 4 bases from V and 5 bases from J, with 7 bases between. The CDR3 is CASSSARDTQYF. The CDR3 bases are TGTGCCAGCAGCTCAGCTAGAGATACGCAGTATTTT.

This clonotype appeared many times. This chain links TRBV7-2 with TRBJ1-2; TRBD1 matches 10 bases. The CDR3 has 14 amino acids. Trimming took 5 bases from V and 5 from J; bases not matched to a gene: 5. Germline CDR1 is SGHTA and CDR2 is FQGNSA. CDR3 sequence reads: CASSEDRGVYGYTF. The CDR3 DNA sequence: TGTGCCAGCAGCGAGGACAGGGGGGTTTATGGCTACACCTTC.

The CDR3 DNA reads TGTGCCAGCTCACCAAGTAACGGTCTCAAAAACATTCAGTACTTC. Translating gives CASSPSNGLKNIQYF. J is TRBJ2-4 and V is TRBV18; D unclear. Germline values: CDR1 KGHSH, CDR2 LQKENI. The CDR3 totals 15 residues. Trimming took off 2 bases at V and 3 bases at J, with 11 bases between the two ends.

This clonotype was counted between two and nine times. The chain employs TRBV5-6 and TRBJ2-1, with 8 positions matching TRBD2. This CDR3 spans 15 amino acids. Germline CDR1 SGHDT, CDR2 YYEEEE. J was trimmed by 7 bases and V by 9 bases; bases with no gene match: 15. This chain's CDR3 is CATTRGGPTTNEQFF. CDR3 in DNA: TGTGCCACCACCCGGGGGGGACCGACAACAAATGAGCAGTTCTTC.

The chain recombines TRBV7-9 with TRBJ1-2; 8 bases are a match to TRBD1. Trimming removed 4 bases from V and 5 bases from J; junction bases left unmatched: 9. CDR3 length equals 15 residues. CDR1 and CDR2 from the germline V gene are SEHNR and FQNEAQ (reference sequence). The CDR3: CASSSLGGQVYGYTF. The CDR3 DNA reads TGTGCCAGCAGCTCCCTGGGGGGACAGGTATATGGCTACACCTTC.

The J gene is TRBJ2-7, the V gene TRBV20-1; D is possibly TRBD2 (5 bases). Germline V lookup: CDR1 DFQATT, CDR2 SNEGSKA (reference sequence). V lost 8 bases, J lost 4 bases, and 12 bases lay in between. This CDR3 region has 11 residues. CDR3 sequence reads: CSRTGGYEQYF. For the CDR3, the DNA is TGCAGTCGGACTGGCGGGTACGAGCAGTACTTC.

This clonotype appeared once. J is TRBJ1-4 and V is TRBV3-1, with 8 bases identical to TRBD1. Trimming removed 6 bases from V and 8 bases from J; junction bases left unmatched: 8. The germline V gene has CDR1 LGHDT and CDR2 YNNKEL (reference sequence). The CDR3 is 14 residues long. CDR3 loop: CASSPDRVVEKLFF. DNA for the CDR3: TGTGCCAGCAGTCCGGACAGGGTGGTAGAAAAACTGTTTTTT.

The CDR3 is CASSLWSSSLEQYF. DNA of the CDR3: TGTGCCAGCAGTTTATGGTCTAGCTCCCTCGAGCAGTACTTC. The chain employs TRBV27 and TRBJ2-7; D might be TRBD2 (5 bases). This CDR3 has 14 residues. The V and J ends lost 1 base and 6 bases respectively, with 13 bases between them. The germline gives CDR1 MNHEY, CDR2 SMNVEV (reference sequence).

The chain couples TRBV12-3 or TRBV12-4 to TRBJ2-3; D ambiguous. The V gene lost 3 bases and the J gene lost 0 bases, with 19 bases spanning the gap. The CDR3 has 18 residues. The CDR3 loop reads CASSFFATGRTSTDTQYF. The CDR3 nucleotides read TGTGCCAGCAGTTTTTTTGCCACGGGTCGCACGAGCACAGATACGCAGTATTTT.

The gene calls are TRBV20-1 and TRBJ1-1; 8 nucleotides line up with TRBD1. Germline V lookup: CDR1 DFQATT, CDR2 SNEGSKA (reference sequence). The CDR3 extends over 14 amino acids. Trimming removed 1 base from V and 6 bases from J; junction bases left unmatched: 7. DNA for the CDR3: TGCAGTGCTAGAGTTTTCAGGGGGCTTGCTGAAGCTTTCTTT. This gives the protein CSARVFRGLAEAFF.